The 3 T cell receptor beta chains given below trace back to one sample, sequenced in a study of blood T cell repertoires in COVID-19. Profiling relied on immunoSEQ multiplex PCR, and the TCRdb table lists in-frame clones only, not all of them. The table lists about 320,000 clones, approximately 90% of them singletons. The sequenced sample was peripheral blood. The receptors shown here come from a woman in her twenties or thirties with COVID-19, enrolled during active disease.

Worth noting for this clone: An end of the junction does not agree with germline; a read error may underlie this. This sequence joins TRBV7-2 and TRBJ1-6; TRBD1 might be the D (6 bases). Germline-derived CDR1 and CDR2 are SGHTA and FQGNSA. CDR3 size: 16 residues. CDR3 in amino acids: CASSLRLTGFNPPLHF. The CDR3 DNA follows: TGTGCCAGCAGCCTCAGACTCACAGGGTTTAATCCACCCCTCCACTTT.

The V and J genes are TRBV5-4 and TRBJ1-1, with 8 bases identical to TRBD1. V gave up 3 bases and J gave up 0 bases; unmatched junction bases: 4. The CDR3 runs to 15 residues. CDR1 is SGHNT and CDR2 is YYREEE in the germline V gene (reference sequence). This CDR3 is CASSYTGGVNTEAFF. The CDR3 DNA sequence: TGTGCCAGCAGCTATACAGGGGGGGTGAACACTGAAGCTTTCTTT.

The V call is TRBV5-1, the J call TRBJ2-2; 9 nucleotides line up with TRBD1. This CDR3 spans 15 amino acids. CDR1 is SGHRS and CDR2 is YFSETQ in the germline V gene. V trimming: 2 bases; J trimming: 4 bases; junction bases outside the gene matches: 3. The CDR3 nucleotides are TGCGCCAGCAGCTTTTTGACAGGGGGCACCGGGGAGCTGTTTTTT. This codes for CASSFLTGGTGELFF.